The rows below give T cell receptor beta chains drawn from one sample of a study of T-cell memory formation after mild COVID-19. TCRdb re-analysed the 5' RACE reads in MiXCR, keeping a single row per CDR3 protein. The sample includes under 300,000 distinct CDR3 sequences, about a sixth of them seen just once. The material sequenced was PBMCs or a T cell subset sorted from them (not recorded which). All receptors come from a man between 18 and 35 years old who had mild COVID-19 (a few samples of this study predate the infection). Cell type and time point are not known. The CDR3 runs from the conserved cysteine through the conserved F or W. The D gene is left open where the match is weak. Clone size appears in some rows only: once, few, many, or a class for an expanded clone.

v_gene	j_gene	abundance	d_gene	CDR3aa	CDR3nt
TRBV20-1	TRBJ1-1	.	.	CSATEAGVNTEAFF	TGCAGTGCTACAGAAGCAGGGGTTAACACTGAAGCTTTCTTT
TRBV7-9	TRBJ1-1	few	TRBD1	CASSLGDRAYTEAFF	TGTGCCAGCAGCTTAGGGGACAGGGCTTACACTGAAGCTTTCTTT
TRBV5-1	TRBJ1-2	few	.	CASSLGGGAQRISGYTF	TGCGCCAGCAGCTTGGGGGGGGGTGCCCAAAGGATCTCTGGCTACACCTTC
TRBV4-3	TRBJ2-1	.	.	CASSQDSRQEYNEQFF	TGCGCCAGCAGCCAAGATTCTCGACAGGAGTACAATGAGCAGTTCTTC
TRBV4-1	TRBJ2-1	few	TRBD2	CASSEGLAESYNEQFF	TGCGCCAGCAGTGAAGGACTAGCGGAATCCTACAATGAGCAGTTCTTC
TRBV14	TRBJ2-1	few	.	CASSQDLGTGLPSEQFF	TGTGCCAGCAGCCAAGATCTTGGAACAGGACTGCCGAGTGAGCAGTTCTTC
TRBV6-1	TRBJ2-3	many	.	CASSPFDGEDTQYF	TGTGCCAGCAGTCCGTTTGATGGGGAAGATACGCAGTATTTT
TRBV4-2	TRBJ1-1	.	TRBD1	CASSPGTGVGGTEAFF	TGTGCCAGCAGCCCCGGGACAGGGGTCGGCGGCACTGAAGCTTTCTTT
TRBV5-1	TRBJ2-1	.	TRBD1	CASSRDRGVYNEQFF	TGCGCCAGCAGCCGTGACAGGGGGGTCTACAATGAGCAGTTCTTC
TRBV7-2	TRBJ2-2	.	.	CASSSQSVFTGELFF	TGTGCCAGCAGCTCCCAGAGCGTGTTCACCGGGGAGCTGTTTTTT
TRBV11-2	TRBJ1-1	.	.	CASSPLISGATEAFF	TGTGCCAGCAGCCCCCTCATTTCCGGGGCGACTGAAGCTTTCTTT
TRBV19	TRBJ1-1	once	TRBD1	CASSIRGLDTEAFF	TGTGCCAGTAGTATCAGGGGGCTGGACACTGAAGCTTTCTTT
TRBV6-2/TRBV6-3	TRBJ2-5	.	.	CASREGPQETQYF	TGTGCCAGCAGAGAGGGACCCCAAGAGACCCAGTACTTC
TRBV19	TRBJ1-5	.	.	CASSIDRPGGNQPQHF	TGTGCCAGTAGTATAGACCGCCCAGGAGGCAATCAGCCCCAGCATTTT
TRBV5-5	TRBJ1-6	few	.	CASSRGINSYNSPLHF	TGTGCCAGCAGCCGCGGGATAAACTCCTATAATTCACCCCTCCACTTT
TRBV5-1	TRBJ2-2	few	.	CASYAGATGELFF	TGCGCCAGCTACGCGGGGGCCACCGGGGAGCTGTTTTTT
TRBV25-1	TRBJ2-4	few	.	CASSEAFPRGIQYF	TGTGCCAGCAGTGAGGCCTTTCCACGAGGGATTCAGTACTTC
TRBV11-2	TRBJ2-3	.	.	CASSLEMQAYTDTQYF	TGTGCCAGCAGCTTAGAAATGCAGGCGTACACAGATACGCAGTATTTT
TRBV7-8	TRBJ2-2	few	TRBD2	CASSEPGLGNGGELFF	TGTGCCAGCAGCGAGCCGGGACTAGGGAATGGCGGGGAGCTGTTTTTT
TRBV6-5	TRBJ2-4	few	.	CASSYAAVGAKNIQYF	TGTGCCAGCAGTTACGCCGCGGTCGGGGCCAAAAACATTCAGTACTTC
TRBV7-2	TRBJ1-1	.	.	CASSPWGAGYTEAFF	TGTGCCAGCAGCCCCTGGGGGGCAGGGTACACTGAAGCTTTCTTT
TRBV27	TRBJ1-5	.	.	CASSSTNYQPQHF	TGTGCCAGCAGTTCAACTAACTATCAGCCCCAGCATTTT
TRBV28	TRBJ1-2	.	.	CASQQDYGYTF	TGTGCCAGCCAACAGGACTATGGCTACACCTTC
TRBV7-2	TRBJ2-1	many	.	CASSVQGEQFF	TGTGCCAGCAGCGTTCAGGGTGAGCAGTTCTTC
TRBV7-2	TRBJ2-3	few	TRBD2	CASSLDGGISTDTQYF	TGTGCCAGCAGCTTAGACGGGGGGATTAGCACAGATACGCAGTATTTT
TRBV5-1	TRBJ2-1	few	.	CASSTGTSYNEQFF	TGCGCCAGCAGCACGGGAACCTCCTACAATGAGCAGTTCTTC
TRBV20-1	TRBJ2-4	few	TRBD1	CSATSTGAANIQYF	TGCAGTGCTACCTCGACAGGGGCGGCTAACATTCAGTACTTC
TRBV7-9	TRBJ1-1	.	.	CASSLEAGGEAFF	TGTGCCAGCAGCCTCGAAGCCGGGGGTGAAGCTTTCTTT